These 8 T cell receptor beta chains share one sample of origin, sequenced in a study of blood T cell repertoires in COVID-19 (dated by TCRdb to the early 2020s). Library creation used the immunoSEQ multiplex PCR assay. TCRdb limited this immuneACCESS table to in-frame rearrangements with V and J called. A share of clones is missing; checked studies link under half to unresolved V genes, and the rest is unexplained. A total of about 28,000 clones appear in this sample, 87% of them only once. Less than 9.5% of the sample rests with the top ten. The sequenced sample was peripheral blood. Every receptor here comes from a human donor in a cohort sampled during active COVID-19.

Written as DNA, the CDR3 is TGTGCCAGCAGCCGCGGGTCTACCCCGTACTTC. Protein sequence: CASSRGSTPYF. This rearrangement joins TRBV12-3 or TRBV12-4 to TRBJ2-7, with TRBD2 as a possible D gene (5 bases). V gave up 6 bases and J gave up 12 bases, with 15 bases separating them. The CDR3 runs 11 residues.

The rearrangement links TRBV29-1 to TRBJ2-1, with D maybe TRBD1 (6 bases). Trimming cost V 3 bases and J 7 bases, with 13 bases left between them. Per germline, CDR1 SQVTM and CDR2 ANQGSEA. The CDR3 contains 13 residues. The CDR3 is CSVDITGINEQFF. The CDR3 coding sequence is TGCAGCGTTGATATAACAGGGATTAATGAGCAGTTCTTC.

The V call is TRBV2, the J call TRBJ1-2; 7 bases match TRBD1. The germline V gene encodes CDR1 SNHLY and CDR2 FYNNEI. V lost 6 bases and J lost 2; bases outside the gene matches: 9. The CDR3 is 15 residues long. CDR3 bases: TGTGCCAGCAGCGGAATCACAGGGGCCAACTATGGCTACACCTTC. Its protein product is CASSGITGANYGYTF.

V gene TRBV29-1 combines with J gene TRBJ1-4; 9 bases agree with TRBD1. The V gene end was trimmed by 6 bases and the J gene end by 1 base; junction bases not matched to a gene: 12. This CDR3 is 17 amino acids long. The germline CDR1 and CDR2 sequences are SQVTM and ANQGSEA. The CDR3 nucleotides are TGCAGCGTCGGGAGAACAGGGGGCAGAGGAACTAATGAAAAACTGTTTTTT. Translation gives CSVGRTGGRGTNEKLFF. The full variable domain, rest sourced from reference TRBV29-1 and TRBJ1-4, is SAVISQKPSRDICQRGTSLTIQCQVDSQVTMMFWYRQQPGQSLTLIATANQGSEATYESGFVIDKFPISRPNLTFSTLTVSNMSPEDSSIYLCSVGRTGGRGTNEKLFFGSGTQLSVL.

This chain joins TRBV5-1 and TRBJ2-3; TRBD2 matches at 7 bases. The CDR3 sequence is 17 residues long. V shed 0 bases, J shed 2 bases, and the junction held 9 bases outside the gene matches. The V gene's germline CDR1 is SGHRS and CDR2 YFSETQ. The CDR3 sequence: CASSLAWSSGDTDTQYF. The CDR3 DNA follows: TGCGCCAGCAGCTTGGCTTGGTCTAGCGGAGACACAGATACGCAGTATTTT.

This clone has a single count. CDR3 sequence (DNA): TGTGCCAGCAGCTCGCCGGGACAGGGCTCTGGAAACACCATATATTTT. Translating gives CASSSPGQGSGNTIYF. The V and J genes are TRBV7-2 and TRBJ1-3, with TRBD1 identical over 9 bases. Germline CDR1 is SGHTA and CDR2 is FQGNSA. The CDR3 has 16 residues. V dropped 4 bases and J dropped 0; count of bases not matched to a gene: 4.

The V call is TRBV12-3 or TRBV12-4, the J call TRBJ1-2; maybe TRBD1 (5 bases). The CDR3 sequence is 13 residues long. V dropped 5 bases and J dropped 4 bases, with 11 bases sitting between them. The CDR3 coding sequence is TGTGCCAGCAGTGGCAGGGCAGGCTATGGCTACACCTTC. The encoded protein is CASSGRAGYGYTF.

This rearrangement joins TRBV19 to TRBJ2-7, with 7 nucleotides matching TRBD1. Germline values: CDR1 LNHDA, CDR2 SQIVND (reference sequence). CDR3 length: 15 residues. V shed 3 bases, J shed 1 base, and the junction held 6 bases outside the gene matches. CDR3 in DNA: TGTGCCAGTAGTATCCCCTCGGGACAGTCCTACGAGCAGTACTTC. This codes for CASSIPSGQSYEQYF.